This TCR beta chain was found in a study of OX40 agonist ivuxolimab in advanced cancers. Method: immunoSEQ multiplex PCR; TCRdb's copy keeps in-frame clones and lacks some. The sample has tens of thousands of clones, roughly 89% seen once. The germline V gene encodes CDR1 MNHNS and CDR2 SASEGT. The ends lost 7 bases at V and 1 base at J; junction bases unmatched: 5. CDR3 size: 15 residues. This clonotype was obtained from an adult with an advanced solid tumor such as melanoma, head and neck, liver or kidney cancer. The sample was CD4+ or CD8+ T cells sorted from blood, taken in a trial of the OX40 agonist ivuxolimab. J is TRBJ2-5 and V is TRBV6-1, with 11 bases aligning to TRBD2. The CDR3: CASILAGGLQETQYF. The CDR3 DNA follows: TGTGCCAGCATTCTAGCGGGAGGACTCCAAGAGACCCAGTACTTC.